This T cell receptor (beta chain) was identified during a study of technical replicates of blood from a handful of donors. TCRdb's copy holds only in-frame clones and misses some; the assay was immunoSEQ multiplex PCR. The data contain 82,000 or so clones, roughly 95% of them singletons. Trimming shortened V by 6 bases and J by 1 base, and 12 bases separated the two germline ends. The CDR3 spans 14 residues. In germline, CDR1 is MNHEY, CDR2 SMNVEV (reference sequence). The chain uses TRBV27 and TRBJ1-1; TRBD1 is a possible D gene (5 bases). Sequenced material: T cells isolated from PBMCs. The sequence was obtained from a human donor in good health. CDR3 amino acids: CASRGGVQNTEAFF. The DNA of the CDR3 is TGTGCCAGCAGGGGGGGGGTCCAGAACACTGAAGCTTTCTTT.